The clone carrying this T cell receptor (beta chain) has a handful of counts. Full-length variable regions came from constant-region reverse primers plus semi-nested Nested Universal Primer A PCR. One entry per CDR3 protein results from TCRdb running MiXCR on the 5' RACE reads. The sample includes roughly 42,000 distinct CDR3 sequences, around 28% of them seen just once. The length of the CDR3 is 16 residues. The V gene end was trimmed by 5 bases and the J gene end by 0 bases; junction bases not matched to a gene: 6. Per the germline V gene, CDR1 is MNHEY and CDR2 is SVGAGI. The chain employs TRBV6-5 and TRBJ1-4, with 7 bases that match TRBD1. The sample was tumor-infiltrating memory CD4+ T cells sorted from the breast tumor. The subset denotes: memory CD4+ T cells, CD4+CD45RO+CD25-. This receptor was identified in a female donor with breast cancer. The CDR3 reads CASSRQGVATNEKLFF. CDR3 in DNA: TGTGCCAGCAGTCGACAGGGAGTCGCAACTAATGAAAAACTGTTTTTT.